This entry lists 32 T cell receptor beta chains sequenced from one sample in a study of technical replicates of blood from a few donors. The protocol was immunoSEQ multiplex PCR, while the TCRdb copy is restricted to in-frame clones and leaves out a portion. Of about 74,000 clones listed, over 75% are singletons. The sequencing input was T cells isolated from PBMCs. All receptors come from a human donor in good health.

This clone showed up just once. The V call is TRBV14, the J call TRBJ1-1; D unresolved. V lost 1 base and J lost 7, with 7 bases in between. CDR1 and CDR2 from the germline V gene are SGHDN and FVKESK. The CDR3 runs to 12 residues. The CDR3 nucleotides read TGTGCCAGCAGCCAAGGAGAGGTTGAAGCTTTCTTT. Protein: CASSQGEVEAFF.

V gene TRBV27 combines with J gene TRBJ2-7, with a possible D match to TRBD1 (6 bases). V shed 2 bases and J shed 1 base, with 15 bases lying between them. Per the germline V gene, CDR1 is MNHEY and CDR2 is SMNVEV (reference sequence). The CDR3 consists of 16 residues. CDR3 loop: CASSLSGGTSSYEQYF. The CDR3 nucleotides read TGTGCCAGCAGTTTAAGTGGTGGGACATCGTCCTACGAGCAGTACTTC.

This clone came up once. The CDR3 here is CASSPPRLRARTGTQYF. In nucleotides, the CDR3 is TGTGCCAGCAGCCCCCCGAGGCTAAGGGCCCGCACAGGTACGCAGTATTTT. The chain combines TRBV21-1 with TRBJ2-3; the table calls TRBD1, which could not be checked here. TRBV21-1 is reported as a pseudogene. This CDR3 has 17 amino acids.

This clone was seen once. V and J are TRBV9 and TRBJ2-5; 10 bases align to TRBD1. The CDR3 sequence is 15 residues long. V was clipped by 4 bases and J by 5 bases; unmatched bases: 8. Germline CDR1 SGDLS, CDR2 YYNGEE. The chain's CDR3 is CASSSWDRGGETQYF. CDR3 coding DNA: TGTGCCAGCAGCTCATGGGACAGGGGAGGTGAGACCCAGTACTTC.

Only one count was recorded for this clone. The rearrangement uses TRBV7-8 and TRBJ1-5; 8 bases agree with TRBD1. The CDR3 is 16 amino acids. The V and J ends lost 1 base and 4 bases, in that order; junction bases with no gene match: 6. Germline V gives CDR1 SGHVS, CDR2 FQNEAQ. In DNA form, the CDR3 reads TGTGCCAGCAGCTTAGACAGGGGGATCTCGAATCAGCCCCAGCATTTT. Amino acid sequence: CASSLDRGISNQPQHF.

For this clone: Compared with germline, one end of the junction differs, possibly owing to a read error. The V gene is TRBV19, the J gene TRBJ2-2; a possible D gene is TRBD1 (6 bases). The CDR3 contains 12 residues. The germline V gene encodes CDR1 LNHDA and CDR2 SQIVND (reference sequence). DNA for the CDR3: TGTGCCAGTAGTGGAATTGAAGGGGGGCTGTTTTTT. This encodes CASSGIEGGLFF.

This sequence joins TRBV29-1 and TRBJ1-2; 8 nucleotides line up with TRBD1. Trimming at V came to 2 bases and at J to 4 bases, leaving 3 bases not matched to a gene. CDR1 and CDR2 (germline): SQVTM, ANQGSEA. The CDR3 runs to 13 residues. For the CDR3, the DNA is TGCAGCGTTGAATGGACAGGGAGCTATGGCTACACCTTC. Its translation is CSVEWTGSYGYTF.

The chain joins TRBV6-5 to TRBJ1-1; TRBD1 matches 7 bases. From germline, CDR1 is MNHEY and CDR2 SVGAGI. The CDR3 has 14 amino acids. The V and J ends lost 4 bases and 4 bases, in that order; junction bases with no gene match: 6. The CDR3 region is CASSSQTGLTEAFF. In nucleotides, the CDR3 is TGTGCCAGCAGTTCCCAGACAGGGCTCACTGAAGCTTTCTTT.

This clone has only a few counts. The chain recombines TRBV5-5 with TRBJ1-2; D is uncertain. V was pared by 2 bases and J by 0 bases, with 11 bases between. Germline CDR1 SGHKS, CDR2 YYEKEE (reference sequence). The CDR3 has 15 residues. The CDR3 protein is CASSFEESTNYGYTF. CDR3 nucleotides: TGTGCCAGCAGCTTCGAGGAGTCTACTAACTATGGCTACACCTTC.

The rearrangement joins TRBV25-1 to TRBJ2-3, with D possibly matching TRBD2 (5 bases). Trimming shortened V by 4 bases and J by 3 bases, and 11 bases separated the two germline ends. Germline CDR1 MGHDK, CDR2 SYGVNS. This CDR3 is 14 amino acids long. CDR3 nucleotides: TGTGCCAGCAGTGTTGCGACGGGAACAGATACGCAGTATTTT. Translating it yields CASSVATGTDTQYF.

The gene calls are TRBV6-5 and TRBJ2-1; 16 bases agree with TRBD2. CDR3 length: 13 amino acids. J lost 12 bases, V lost 8 bases, and 4 bases had no gene match. CDR1 MNHEY and CDR2 SVGAGI come from the germline V gene. CDR3 bases: TGTGCCAGCGGGACTAGCGGGAGGGCCCGGCAGTTCTTC. It codes for CASGTSGRARQFF.

The V call is TRBV4-3, the J call TRBJ1-2, with TRBD1 matching 7 bases. The CDR3 sequence is 18 residues long. The trim removed 1 base at V and 2 bases at J, leaving 13 bases unmatched. Germline assignment: CDR1 LGHNA and CDR2 YSLEER. The CDR3 region is CASSQVIEEGARNYGYTF. CDR3 nucleotide sequence: TGCGCCAGCAGCCAAGTAATTGAAGAGGGGGCGAGGAACTATGGCTACACCTTC.

The chain has TRBV19 and TRBJ1-5; tentatively, D is TRBD1 (6 bases). Germline-derived CDR1 and CDR2 are LNHDA and SQIVND (reference sequence). Trimming stripped 5 bases from V and 3 bases from J, with 14 bases between. CDR3 length: 15 amino acids. CDR3 nucleotide sequence: TGTGCCAGTAGTGTAGCTGACAGGTCCAATCAGCCCCAGCATTTT. Translated: CASSVADRSNQPQHF. Filled out from reference TRBV19 and TRBJ1-5, the complete variable domain reads DGGITQSPKYLFRKEGQNVTLSCEQNLNHDAMYWYRQDPGQGLRLIYYSQIVNDFQKGDIAEGYSVSREKKESFPLTVTSAQKNPTAFYLCASSVADRSNQPQHFGDGTRLSIL.

The chain couples TRBV19 to TRBJ2-6; 8 nucleotides align to TRBD1. The CDR3 is made up of 17 amino acids. With V trimmed by 8 bases and J by 1 base, 10 bases remained unmatched. CDR1 is LNHDA and CDR2 is SQIVND in the germline V gene (reference sequence). The CDR3 is CASPDSQGESGANVLTF. The CDR3 DNA sequence: TGTGCCAGTCCCGATTCACAGGGGGAATCTGGGGCCAACGTCCTGACTTTC.

J is TRBJ2-5 and V is TRBV10-3; 7 positions match TRBD2. With 11 bases clipped from V and 1 base from J, the junction kept 13 bases outside the gene matches. This CDR3 is built from 15 residues. Germline values: CDR1 ENHRY, CDR2 SYGVKD. CDR3 bases: TGTGCCGTCTCCGTTTTACTAGCGCCCCAAGAGACCCAGTACTTC. Translating it yields CAVSVLLAPQETQYF.

V is TRBV6-5 and J is TRBJ2-3, with D perhaps TRBD1 (5 bases). The CDR3 runs 13 residues. Germline V gene sequence: CDR1 MNHEY, CDR2 SVGAGI. V lost 6 bases and J lost 1, with 8 bases in between. The CDR3 region has the DNA TGTGCCAGCAGGGTGACAGGCACAGATACGCAGTATTTT. It encodes CASRVTGTDTQYF.

The chain employs TRBV9 and TRBJ1-2; D is unclear. The V end lost 1 base, the J end lost 8 bases, and 12 bases lay between the germline ends. The CDR3 consists of 13 residues. Germline V gene data show CDR1 as SGDLS and CDR2 as YYNGEE. DNA of the CDR3: TGTGCCAGCAGCGTAAACGCGGGCCGGGGCTACACCTTC. Residues: CASSVNAGRGYTF.

This sequence joins TRBV10-3 and TRBJ2-5, with TRBD1 matching over 7 bases. Trimming cost V 7 bases and J 5 bases; bases outside gene matches: 7. The CDR3 runs 13 residues. Germline CDR1 and CDR2: ENHRY and SYGVKD. CDR3 nucleotide sequence: TGTGCCATCAAGACAGGGCCAGGGGAGACCCAGTACTTC. Translated: CAIKTGPGETQYF.

The chain couples TRBV13 to TRBJ2-7, with D unclear. Trimming cost V 3 bases and J 5 bases, with 14 bases left between them. Germline CDR1 is PRHDT and CDR2 is FYEKMQ (reference sequence). This CDR3 is 14 amino acids long. CDR3 bases: TGTGCCAGCAGCTTTTACGGTGTACCCCACGAGCAGTACTTC. It is translated as CASSFYGVPHEQYF.

This clone was detected a few times. This chain uses TRBV7-9 with TRBJ2-3, with D perhaps TRBD1 (6 bases). The CDR3 has 15 residues. V shed 1 base and J shed 1 base, with 9 bases lying between them. Germline V CDR1 and CDR2: SEHNR, FQNEAQ (reference sequence). The CDR3 DNA sequence: TGTGCCAGCAGCTTAGGCGACAGGCGCACAGATACGCAGTATTTT. It is translated as CASSLGDRRTDTQYF.

This clone occurred once. CDR3 sequence: CASSSSNTGELFF. CDR3 coding DNA: TGTGCCAGCTCAAGCTCGAACACCGGGGAGCTGTTTTTT. The chain employs TRBV18 and TRBJ2-2; no firm D call. CDR3 length equals 13 residues. With 5 bases removed from V and 0 bases from J, the gap between germline ends came to 4 bases. CDR1 and CDR2 (germline): KGHSH, LQKENI.

This chain links TRBV6-1 with TRBJ2-7, with 8 bases lining up with TRBD1. Trimming took 5 bases from V and 2 from J; bases not matched to a gene: 5. Looked up from germline, CDR1 is MNHNS and CDR2 is SASEGT. The CDR3 runs 14 residues. The CDR3 nucleotides read TGTGCCAGCAGTACCGGGACAGGTACCTACGAGCAGTACTTC. Translating gives CASSTGTGTYEQYF.

This chain joins TRBV7-3 and TRBJ2-1, with 7 bases identical to TRBD1. This CDR3 region has 14 residues. V lost 4 bases to trimming and J lost 9 bases; unmatched junction nucleotides: 9. Looked up from germline, CDR1 is SGHTA and CDR2 is FQGTGA. CDR3 protein: CASSSIGTAGEQFF. CDR3 bases: TGTGCCAGCAGCTCGATAGGGACAGCCGGTGAGCAGTTCTTC.

CDR3 protein: CASSLSRSYEQYF. In nucleotides, the CDR3 is TGTGCCAGCAGTTTATCCAGGTCCTACGAGCAGTACTTC. This rearrangement joins TRBV27 to TRBJ2-7; D remains ambiguous. V lost 0 bases, J lost 1 base, and 4 bases lay in between. Germline-derived CDR1 and CDR2 are MNHEY and SMNVEV (reference sequence). There are 13 residues in the CDR3.

CDR3 nucleotide sequence: TGTGCCAGCAGGTACTCCGGGGGGCAGACTGAAGCTTTCTTT. It is translated as CASRYSGGQTEAFF. This chain links TRBV11-2 with TRBJ1-1; the D gene is possibly TRBD1 (6 bases). The CDR3 is 14 amino acids. Germline-derived CDR1 and CDR2 are SGHAT and FQNNGV. Trimming removed 6 bases at V and 5 bases at J, with 16 bases between.

The J gene is TRBJ1-2, the V gene TRBV15; D remains ambiguous. CDR3 length: 14 amino acids. V dropped 5 bases and J dropped 3 bases, with 13 bases sitting between them. Germline V CDR1 and CDR2: LNHNV, YYDKDF (reference sequence). CDR3 amino acids: CATSRRVSDYGYTF. CDR3 nucleotides: TGTGCCACCAGCCGGAGGGTCTCCGACTATGGCTACACCTTC.

This sequence joins TRBV4-2 and TRBJ2-5; TRBD1 agrees at 7 bases. Trimming removed 4 bases from V and 2 bases from J; junction bases left unmatched: 16. CDR1 and CDR2 from the germline V gene are LGHNA and YNFKEQ. This CDR3 comprises 18 residues. The CDR3 reads CASSLLSEQGISQETQYF. DNA of the CDR3: TGTGCCAGCAGCCTCCTATCGGAACAGGGGATCTCACAAGAGACCCAGTACTTC.

The chain recombines TRBV28 with TRBJ2-1, with D maybe TRBD2 (6 bases). Germline loops: CDR1 MDHEN, CDR2 SYDVKM. With 5 bases removed from V and 9 bases from J, the gap between germline ends came to 11 bases. The CDR3 sequence is 12 residues long. DNA for the CDR3: TGTGCCAGCAGTGGGGACTTAGGTGAGCAGTTCTTC. It specifies CASSGDLGEQFF.

The chain joins TRBV27 to TRBJ2-1; D unclear. Trimming pared 6 bases from V and 4 bases from J, leaving 13 bases between. Germline V CDR1 and CDR2: MNHEY, SMNVEV (reference sequence). This CDR3 is built from 14 residues. The CDR3: CASSPSRFYNEQFF. CDR3 nucleotides: TGTGCCAGCAGCCCTTCTAGGTTTTACAATGAGCAGTTCTTC.

The gene calls are TRBV5-1 and TRBJ2-7; tentatively, D is TRBD1 (5 bases). The CDR3 has 14 residues. CDR1 and CDR2 (germline): SGHRS, YFSETQ. The germline V and J ends were trimmed by 1 base and 0 bases, with 8 bases remaining between them. The CDR3 spells CASSLRGLSYEQYF. As DNA, the CDR3 is TGCGCCAGCAGCTTGAGGGGTCTCTCCTACGAGCAGTACTTC.

The chain links TRBV15 to TRBJ2-5; tentatively, D is TRBD2 (5 bases). This CDR3 comprises 12 residues. CDR1 is LNHNV and CDR2 is YYDKDF in the germline V gene (reference sequence). V dropped 4 bases and J dropped 5 bases, with 8 bases sitting between them. For the CDR3, the DNA is TGTGCCACCAGCATCCAGCGGGAGACCCAGTACTTC. It is translated as CATSIQRETQYF.

This clone appeared a few times. The V and J genes are TRBV7-2 and TRBJ2-5; 10 positions agree with TRBD1. The CDR3 length is 18 residues. With 2 bases clipped from V and 5 bases from J, the junction kept 14 bases outside the gene matches. The germline CDR1 and CDR2 sequences are SGHTA and FQGNSA. The CDR3 DNA reads TGTGCCAGCAGCTTAACCCCACGGACAGGGGGGCTCAGGGAGACCCAGTACTTC. Protein: CASSLTPRTGGLRETQYF.